This entry describes one T cell receptor (beta chain). Its antigen is not yet known. No base quality information exists; no much larger clone differs at one position. The time point label here, explained by the study, means: blood 2 weeks post-SBRT. The treatment or condition label, read with the paper, signifies: 15 Gy SBRT to primary tumor, nephrectomy 4 weeks later. Serial peripheral blood from radiation-treated patients was sampled at baseline, 2 weeks and 4 weeks after SBRT to track tumor-enriched clonotypes. All patients had renal cell carcinoma with clear cell pathology. Genomic DNA for TCR sequencing was prepared using the QIAamp DNA Blood Mini Kit (Qiagen). Samples were included in the analyses only if all quality control checks were passed. A distance of 7 bases separates the germline ends of V and J, which lose 4 bases and 3 bases respectively. The germline V gene sets CDR1 to SQVTM and CDR2 to ANQGSEA. From its cysteine to its phenylalanine, the CDR3 spans 11 amino acids. Only CDR3 DNA is held: 33 bases, read in frame from base 1.

Following the manufacturer's recommendations, the immunoSEQ kit was used to generate TCR beta libraries from genomic DNA. For library preparation, a first multiplex PCR was performed with proprietary primers, followed by a second PCR in which unique barcodes were added, and bead cleanups were performed after each round. Each sample batch included a kit-provided positive control reaction and a negative control reaction. The final libraries were assessed on an Agilent 4200 TapeStation D1000 ScreenTape, pooled by volume, and quantified by qPCR. Sequencing was performed on an Illumina NextSeq500 using a MidOutput 150-cycle cartridge, with 156 Read1 cycles, 15 Index1 cycles, and the kit custom primers. The pooled library was loaded at 0.75 to 1 pM, and approximately 19% PhiX control was spiked in. The authors' pipeline ran thus. Vendor-processed data were analyzed in R, and a clonotype was defined as all T cells sharing the same CDR3 nucleotide sequence. For clone abundance analyses, frequencies were normalized to the 10,000 most abundant clones in each sample. Public T cell clones, which averaged fewer than five per sample, were removed prior to analysis. Tumor-enriched clonotypes and baseline blood-enriched clonotypes were defined as those with an abundance difference of at least 32-fold between compartments. Clonotypes expanded or contracted between blood time points were identified with a beta-binomial differential abundance model. Tumor-blood repertoire similarity was measured with the Baroni-Urbani and Buser coefficient, and groups were compared using two-tailed Wilcoxon tests in R. TCRdb took this table from immuneACCESS and kept in-frame rearrangements with V and J called. Such tables lack part of the clones; where checked against another copy, unresolved V genes explain under half of the gap, and the rest is unexplained. V and J calls plus clone size are reproduced from that table; the DNA served to infer D and trimming. Present in this sample are tens of thousands of clones, 80% of which were seen just once. The top ten hold under 30% of the sample.

This specimen belongs to a study of radiation and T cells in renal cell carcinoma (TCRdb year 2020). About the study as a whole: The samples were drawn from a clinical trial, where primary renal cell carcinomas were treated with 15 Gy of stereotactic body radiation therapy and then removed by nephrectomy 4 weeks afterward. TCR beta sequencing covered approximately 51 samples in total, comprising some 25 tumors and some 27 peripheral blood samples. A total of 3.5 million to 4.5 million unique CDR3 nucleotide sequences, encoding 2.5 million to 3 million unique CDR3 amino acid sequences, were found across all 50 or so samples.

Broader findings and caveats from the paper: Top tumor clonotypes rose in blood from baseline to 2 weeks post-radiation, then contracted by 4 weeks, suggesting transient expansion of tumor-resident clones. Blood repertoire dynamics were not followed beyond 4 weeks after treatment. Because no pretreatment tumor biopsies were available, whether clonotypes were present in the tumor at baseline could not be determined. Effects of radiation dose or scheduling on the TCR repertoire could not be addressed with the single-armed trial design.

This receptor chain uses TRBV29-1 and TRBJ2-7, with TRBD2 perhaps the D gene, on 5 matching bases. The TCR sequence derives from a woman aged 65 to 85 with renal cell carcinoma. The sample was blood, taken from a patient whose treatment included radiotherapy and nephrectomy. The nucleotides read TGCAGCGTTGCGGGGAACTACGAGCAGTACTTC. Translated, it reads CSVAGNYEQYF.